One and the same sample provided the 27 T cell receptor beta chains below, sequenced in a study of PD-1 blockade in classical Hodgkin lymphoma. Indicated time point: newly diagnosed, previously untreated cHL patient sample. Thawed PBMCs yielded CD4+ T cells through magnetic negative selection. Sequencing used immunoSEQ multiplex PCR; TCRdb keeps in-frame clones, though not all of them. Among around 29,000 clones, about 89% were seen once, and the ten largest hold 0.35%. The sequenced sample consisted of CD4+ T cells from blood. These receptors all stem from a human donor with classical Hodgkin lymphoma.

This sequence joins TRBV2 and TRBJ1-2; TRBD1 agrees at 8 bases. The CDR3 extends over 15 amino acids. The V gene end was trimmed by 3 bases and the J gene end by 1 base; junction bases not matched to a gene: 4. Germline values: CDR1 SNHLY, CDR2 FYNNEI. The CDR3, as DNA: TGTGCCAGCAGTGAGGGACAGGTCCTTAACTATGGCTACACCTTC. As protein: CASSEGQVLNYGYTF.

This clone came up a few times. This sequence joins TRBV28 and TRBJ1-1; no clear D gene. The CDR3 extends over 13 amino acids. The V and J ends lost 6 bases and 0 bases respectively, with 8 bases between them. Germline CDR1 is MDHEN and CDR2 is SYDVKM. The CDR3 here is CASSYPMNTEAFF. CDR3 bases: TGTGCCAGCAGCTATCCCATGAACACTGAAGCTTTCTTT.

The V and J genes are TRBV6-4 and TRBJ2-3; D call uncertain. There are 13 residues in the CDR3. Germline CDR1 is MRHNA and CDR2 is SNTAGT. Trimming removed 6 bases at V and 1 base at J, with 8 bases between. The CDR3 loop is CASRESGTDTQYF. DNA for the CDR3: TGTGCCAGCAGGGAGTCTGGCACAGATACGCAGTATTTT.

This clone was detected once. The V call is TRBV19, the J call TRBJ2-3, with D maybe TRBD2 (6 bases). Germline V gives CDR1 LNHDA, CDR2 SQIVND (reference sequence). Trimming took off 4 bases at V and 4 bases at J, with 12 bases between the two ends. This CDR3 has 14 residues. CDR3 sequence: CASSRTGVSDTQYF. The CDR3 DNA is TGTGCCAGTAGTAGGACGGGAGTGTCAGATACGCAGTATTTT.

V gene TRBV19 combines with J gene TRBJ1-4; D call uncertain. V lost 3 bases, J lost 6 bases, and 11 bases lay in between. CDR1 and CDR2 from the germline V gene are LNHDA and SQIVND (reference sequence). The CDR3 extends over 14 amino acids. The CDR3 coding sequence is TGTGCCAGTAGTATGAACAAAGACCATGAAAAACTGTTTTTT. Its protein is CASSMNKDHEKLFF.

In regard to this clone: The sample has other DNA sequences that encode this CDR3 too. The V and J genes are TRBV28 and TRBJ2-3; TRBD2 matches 10 bases. CDR1 MDHEN and CDR2 SYDVKM come from the germline V gene. The CDR3 covers 16 residues. Losses at the gene ends were 5 bases for V and 6 bases for J; bases not matched to a gene: 11. The CDR3 sequence is CASSRGSSGRGDTQYF. The CDR3 bases are TGTGCCAGCAGTAGAGGGTCTAGCGGGAGAGGCGATACGCAGTATTTT. The variable domain in full, completed from reference TRBV28 and TRBJ2-3, reads DVKVTQSSRYLVKRTGEKVFLECVQDMDHENMFWYRQDPGLGLRLIYFSYDVKMKEKGDIPEGYSVSREKKERFSLILESASTNQTSMYLCASSRGSSGRGDTQYFGPGTRLTVL.

This chain uses TRBV18 with TRBJ1-3, with D tentatively TRBD1 (5 bases). Looked up from germline, CDR1 is KGHSH and CDR2 is LQKENI. This CDR3 has 14 amino acids. V lost 8 bases, J lost 1 base, and 12 bases lay in between. The CDR3 here is CASALGASGNTIYF. CDR3 DNA sequence: TGTGCCAGCGCCTTAGGGGCGTCTGGAAACACCATATATTTT.

The chain joins TRBV7-6 to TRBJ2-7; tentative D call: TRBD1 (6 bases). CDR1 SGHVS and CDR2 FNYEAQ come from the germline V gene. This CDR3 contains 15 residues. V was pared by 5 bases and J by 3 bases, with 17 bases between. The CDR3 sequence: CASSHDPGRGYEQYF. DNA of the CDR3: TGTGCCAGCAGCCACGACCCCGGCAGGGGCTACGAGCAGTACTTC. Combining the CDR3 with reference TRBV7-6 and TRBJ2-7 gives the whole variable domain GAGVSQSPRYKVTKRGQDVALRCDPISGHVSLYWYRQALGQGPEFLTYFNYEAQQDKSGLPNDRFSAERPEGSISTLTIQRTEQRDSAMYRCASSHDPGRGYEQYFGPGTRLTVT.

The CDR3 DNA sequence: TGTGCCAGCAGCGTAGGGGTTCCAGGGCAGGGCTATGGCTACACCTTC. This sequence encodes CASSVGVPGQGYGYTF. The genes are TRBV9 and TRBJ1-2; D is perhaps TRBD1 (5 bases). V was pared by 0 bases and J by 4 bases, with 16 bases between. The CDR3 is made up of 16 amino acids. Germline V gives CDR1 SGDLS, CDR2 YYNGEE.

The chain uses TRBV5-1 and TRBJ1-4; TRBD1 matches 7 bases. Trimming took 1 base from V and 6 from J; bases not matched to a gene: 6. The CDR3 loop spans 15 amino acids. Germline V gene sequence: CDR1 SGHRS, CDR2 YFSETQ. The DNA for the CDR3 is TGCGCCAGCAGCTTGCAGCAGGGGGTTTATGAAAAACTGTTTTTT. The encoded protein is CASSLQQGVYEKLFF.

The rearrangement joins TRBV2 to TRBJ2-3; 7 bases match TRBD2. V gave up 8 bases and J gave up 3 bases; unmatched junction bases: 8. Germline-derived CDR1 and CDR2 are SNHLY and FYNNEI. The CDR3 has 14 residues. Written as DNA, the CDR3 is TGTGCCAGCCACGCGGGAGACGGAACAGATACGCAGTATTTT. Protein: CASHAGDGTDTQYF.

The chain uses TRBV5-6 and TRBJ2-3; D gene uncertain. Trimming cost V 0 bases and J 8 bases, with 7 bases left between them. There are 12 residues in the CDR3. CDR1 is SGHDT and CDR2 is YYEEEE in the germline V gene. CDR3 DNA: TGTGCCAGCAGCTTGGCAGGTGTTACGCAGTATTTT. Its protein product is CASSLAGVTQYF.

The chain links TRBV5-4 to TRBJ2-2; 11 bases are shared with TRBD2. Trimming at V came to 4 bases and at J to 1 base, leaving 6 bases not matched to a gene. The length of the CDR3 is 17 residues. Germline V lookup: CDR1 SGHNT, CDR2 YYREEE (reference sequence). For the CDR3, the DNA is TGTGCCAGCAGCCGAACGGGACTAGCGGAGAACACCGGGGAGCTGTTTTTT. Encoded protein: CASSRTGLAENTGELFF.

This CDR3 reads CASSGTTSSQQYF. DNA for the CDR3: TGTGCCAGCAGCGGGACCACTAGCAGTCAGCAGTACTTC. J is TRBJ2-7 and V is TRBV7-3; possibly TRBD2 for D (6 bases). The CDR3 has 13 amino acids. Germline CDR1 reads SGHTA; CDR2 reads FQGTGA. Trimming removed 5 bases from V and 8 bases from J, with 16 bases in between.

The genes are TRBV6-1 and TRBJ1-2; unclear D gene. The CDR3 runs 14 residues. Germline CDR1 reads MNHNS; CDR2 reads SASEGT. V was cut by 2 bases and J by 4 bases, with 11 bases left in between. The CDR3 is CASSELGGPYGYTF. CDR3 sequence (DNA): TGTGCCAGCAGTGAATTGGGCGGGCCCTATGGCTACACCTTC.

V and J are TRBV19 and TRBJ2-7; D ambiguous. The CDR3 is 14 residues long. V gave up 0 bases and J gave up 5 bases, with 11 bases separating them. The germline V gene encodes CDR1 LNHDA and CDR2 SQIVND (reference sequence). The CDR3 coding sequence is TGTGCCAGTAGTATAGAAGGTCAGGACCACGAGCAGTACTTC. Its translation is CASSIEGQDHEQYF. The full variable domain, in which reference TRBV19 and TRBJ2-7 provide the parts outside the CDR3, is DGGITQSPKYLFRKEGQNVTLSCEQNLNHDAMYWYRQDPGQGLRLIYYSQIVNDFQKGDIAEGYSVSREKKESFPLTVTSAQKNPTAFYLCASSIEGQDHEQYFGPGTRLTVT.

This chain links TRBV5-1 with TRBJ2-5; D might be TRBD1 (6 bases). Looked up from germline, CDR1 is SGHRS and CDR2 is YFSETQ. This CDR3 is built from 13 residues. V was cut by 2 bases and J by 1 base, with 6 bases left in between. The DNA of the CDR3 is TGCGCCAGCAGCTTCAGGGGCCAAGAGACCCAGTACTTC. It yields the protein CASSFRGQETQYF.

The gene calls are TRBV28 and TRBJ1-5; D may be TRBD1 (6 bases). The CDR3 has 15 amino acids. V lost 3 bases, J lost 5 bases, and 14 bases lay in between. Germline V gene sequence: CDR1 MDHEN, CDR2 SYDVKM. DNA of the CDR3: TGTGCCAGCAGTTTTGCCGGGACAAGCCATCAGCCCCAGCATTTT. Translated: CASSFAGTSHQPQHF.

The chain combines TRBV7-8 with TRBJ2-2; D is ambiguous. This CDR3 contains 14 residues. Germline V CDR1 and CDR2: SGHVS, FQNEAQ. V was cut by 5 bases and J by 1 base, with 8 bases left in between. The CDR3 region is CASSHTENTGELFF. CDR3 DNA: TGTGCCAGCAGCCACACAGAGAACACCGGGGAGCTGTTTTTT.

This chain connects TRBV7-2 to TRBJ2-5, with D possibly being TRBD1 (6 bases). The CDR3 has 16 amino acids. V gave up 1 base and J gave up 5 bases, with 17 bases separating them. The germline gives CDR1 SGHTA, CDR2 FQGNSA. The CDR3 sequence is CASSLGGTQIRETQYF. In DNA, the CDR3 is TGTGCCAGCAGCTTAGGAGGGACACAGATAAGGGAGACCCAGTACTTC.

The chain uses TRBV27 and TRBJ1-2; maybe TRBD1 (5 bases). CDR3 length equals 16 residues. V lost 6 bases and J lost 0, with 17 bases in between. Looked up from germline, CDR1 is MNHEY and CDR2 is SMNVEV (reference sequence). The CDR3 coding sequence is TGTGCCAGCAGGGGGGGGAACAAAGCGCCTAACTATGGCTACACCTTC. It translates to CASRGGNKAPNYGYTF.

The chain has TRBV27 and TRBJ2-5, with 10 bases identical to TRBD2. The CDR3 has 15 residues. The junction had 5 bases not matched to a gene; V was cut back by 2 bases and J by 5 bases. CDR1 MNHEY and CDR2 SMNVEV come from the germline V gene (reference sequence). CDR3 in amino acids: CASSLGTSGIETQYF. In nucleotides, the CDR3 is TGTGCCAGCAGTTTAGGAACTAGCGGGATTGAGACCCAGTACTTC.

This chain joins TRBV5-6 and TRBJ1-1, with D possibly TRBD1 on 5 matching bases. There are 15 residues in the CDR3. Trimming pared 5 bases from V and 1 base from J, leaving 15 bases between. Germline CDR1 reads SGHDT; CDR2 reads YYEEEE. The CDR3 sequence is CASRGVLGRNTEAFF. In DNA form, the CDR3 reads TGTGCCAGCAGGGGGGTGCTGGGAAGGAACACTGAAGCTTTCTTT.

This clone was recorded only once. The chain recombines TRBV6-6 with TRBJ2-7; 14 bases agree with TRBD2. The CDR3 extends over 16 amino acids. V lost 6 bases and J lost 5; bases outside the gene matches: 9. CDR1 MNHNY and CDR2 SVGAGI come from the germline V gene (reference sequence). The CDR3 nucleotides read TGTGCCAGCAGGGAGGGACTAGCGGGAGCGGGCCACGAGCAGTACTTC. Translated, it gives CASREGLAGAGHEQYF.

The chain is built from TRBV19 and TRBJ1-2; D not resolved. Trimming left V 7 bases short and J 8 bases short, with 14 bases between. Germline V gene data show CDR1 as LNHDA and CDR2 as SQIVND (reference sequence). CDR3 size: 12 residues. The CDR3 reads CASTGLVGGYTF. The CDR3 nucleotides read TGTGCCAGTACCGGACTCGTCGGAGGCTACACCTTC.

The V gene is TRBV5-4, the J gene TRBJ2-5; D could derive from TRBD1 or TRBD2 (6 bases each). Trimming stripped 4 bases from V and 5 bases from J, with 18 bases between. Germline assignment: CDR1 SGHNT and CDR2 YYREEE (reference sequence). The CDR3 covers 15 residues. CDR3 coding DNA: TGTGCCAGCAGCGCCCCTAGCGCTAGGGGGGAGACCCAGTACTTC. Its protein product is CASSAPSARGETQYF. The full variable domain, rest sourced from reference TRBV5-4 and TRBJ2-5, is ETGVTQSPTHLIKTRGQQVTLRCSSQSGHNTVSWYQQALGQGPQFIFQYYREEENGRGNFPPRFSGLQFPNYSSELNVNALELDDSALYLCASSAPSARGETQYFGPGTRLLVL.

This CDR3 is CASSIGQGATGELFF. As DNA, the CDR3 is TGTGCCAGCAGCATCGGACAGGGGGCTACCGGGGAGCTGTTTTTT. This chain uses TRBV9 with TRBJ2-2; TRBD1 agrees at 11 bases. Germline assignment: CDR1 SGDLS and CDR2 YYNGEE. V was clipped by 4 bases and J by 5 bases; unmatched bases: 4. The CDR3 covers 15 residues. The full variable domain, completed using reference TRBV9 and TRBJ2-2, is DSGVTQTPKHLITATGQRVTLRCSPRSGDLSVYWYQQSLDQGLQFLIQYYNGEERAKGNILERFSAQQFPDLHSELNLSSLELGDSALYFCASSIGQGATGELFFGEGSRLTVL.